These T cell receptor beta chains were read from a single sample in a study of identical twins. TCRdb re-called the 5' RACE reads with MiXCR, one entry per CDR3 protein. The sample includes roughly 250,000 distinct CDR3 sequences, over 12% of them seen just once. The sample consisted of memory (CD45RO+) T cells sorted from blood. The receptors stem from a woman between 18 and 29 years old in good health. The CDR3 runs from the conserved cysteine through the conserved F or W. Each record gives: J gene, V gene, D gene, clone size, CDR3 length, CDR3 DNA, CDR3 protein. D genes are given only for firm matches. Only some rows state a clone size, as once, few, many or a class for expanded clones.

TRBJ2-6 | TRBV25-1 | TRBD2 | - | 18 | TGTGCCATCGCCCCCGGGACTAGCGGGAGGTCTGGGGCCAACGTCCTGACTTTC | CAIAPGTSGRSGANVLTF
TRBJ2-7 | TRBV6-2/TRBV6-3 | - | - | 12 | TGTGCCAGCAGGAGTACCGACTACGAGCAGTACTTC | CASRSTDYEQYF
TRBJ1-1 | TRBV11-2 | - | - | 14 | TGTGCCAGCAGGTATGCCGGTGTGAACACTGAAGCTTTCTTT | CASRYAGVNTEAFF
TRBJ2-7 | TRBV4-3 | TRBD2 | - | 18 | TGCGCCAGCAGCCAAGAGGGGCCAGCGGGAGGTCCTTATTACGAGCAGTACTTC | CASSQEGPAGGPYYEQYF
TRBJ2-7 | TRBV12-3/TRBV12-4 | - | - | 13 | TGTGCCAGCGGTGGATACAGCTCCTACGAGCAGTACTTC | CASGGYSSYEQYF
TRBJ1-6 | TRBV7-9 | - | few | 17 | TGTGCCAGCAGACGTCCGGGACTAAAGTCCTATAATTCACCCCTCCACTTT | CASRRPGLKSYNSPLHF
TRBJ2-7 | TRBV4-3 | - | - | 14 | TGCGCCAGCAGCCAAGATCTGACAGCCTACGAGCAGTACTTC | CASSQDLTAYEQYF
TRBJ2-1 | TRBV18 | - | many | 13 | TGTGCCAGCTCACCGGGCTCCTACAATGAGCAGTTCTTC | CASSPGSYNEQFF
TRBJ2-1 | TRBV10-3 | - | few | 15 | TGTGCCATCAACCCCGGGACTCCCTCCTACAATGAGCAGTTCTTC | CAINPGTPSYNEQFF
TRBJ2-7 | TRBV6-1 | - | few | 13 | TGTGCCAGCACCCCACAGAACCCCTACGAGCAGTACTTC | CASTPQNPYEQYF
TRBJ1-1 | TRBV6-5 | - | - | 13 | TGTGCCAGCAGTTACTCGTCCGGGAGGCCAGCTTTCTTT | CASSYSSGRPAFF
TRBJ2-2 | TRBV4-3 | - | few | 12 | TGCGCCAGCAGCCCAGGGGACGGGGAGCTGTTTTTT | CASSPGDGELFF
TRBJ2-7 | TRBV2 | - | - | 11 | TGTGCCAGCAGTGGGGGCTCCGAGCAGTACTTC | CASSGGSEQYF
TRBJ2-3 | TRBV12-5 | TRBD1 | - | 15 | TGTGCTAGTGGACCCGGGACAGGTTCCACAGATACGCAGTATTTT | CASGPGTGSTDTQYF
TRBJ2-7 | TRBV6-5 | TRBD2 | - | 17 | TGTGCCAGCAGTTACGTCGGGACTAGCGGGAGGTTACGCGAGCAGTACTTC | CASSYVGTSGRLREQYF
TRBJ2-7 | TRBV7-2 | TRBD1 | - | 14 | TGTGCCAGCAGCCTCAGGACAGGGGAGAACGAGCAGTACTTC | CASSLRTGENEQYF
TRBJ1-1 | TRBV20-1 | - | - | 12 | TGCAGTGCTAGCGGTAAGAACACTGAAGCTTTCTTT | CSASGKNTEAFF
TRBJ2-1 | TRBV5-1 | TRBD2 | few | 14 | TGCGCCAGCATGGGGGGGGACGGCCGCAATGAGCAGTTCTTC | CASMGGDGRNEQFF
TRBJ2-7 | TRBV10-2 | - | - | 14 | TGCGCCAGCAGTGAGATTCCAGAAGCCTACGAGCAGTACTTC | CASSEIPEAYEQYF
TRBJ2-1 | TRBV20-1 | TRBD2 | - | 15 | TGCAGTGCTTCCTTTAGCGGGGGGCGTTACAATGAGCAGTTCTTC | CSASFSGGRYNEQFF
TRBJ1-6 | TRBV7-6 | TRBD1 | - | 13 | TGTGCCAGCAGCGGGACAGGGGTTTCACCCCTCCACTTT | CASSGTGVSPLHF
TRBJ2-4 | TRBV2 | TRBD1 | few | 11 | TGTGCCAGCAGTCGTGACAGGGATCAGTACTTC | CASSRDRDQYF
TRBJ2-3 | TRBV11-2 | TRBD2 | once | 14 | TGTGCCAGCAGCTTAGGGACTAGCGGGAGTTCAGAGTATTTT | CASSLGTSGSSEYF
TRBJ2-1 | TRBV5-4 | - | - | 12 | TGTGCCAGCAGCCTTTTAGCCAATGAGCAGTTCTTC | CASSLLANEQFF
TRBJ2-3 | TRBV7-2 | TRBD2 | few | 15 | TGTGCCAGCAGCCTTCAGCGGGGGCGGGTGGGTACGCAGTATTTT | CASSLQRGRVGTQYF
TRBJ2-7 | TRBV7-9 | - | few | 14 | TGTGCCAGCAGCTCGGACTGGCTGGGGAACGAGCAGTACTTC | CASSSDWLGNEQYF
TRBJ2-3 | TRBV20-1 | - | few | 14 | TGCAGTGCTAGTCCCCCTACACGCACAGATACGCAGTATTTT | CSASPPTRTDTQYF
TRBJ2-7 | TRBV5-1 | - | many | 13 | TGCGCCAGCAGCTTGAACCAACACTACGAGCAGTACTTC | CASSLNQHYEQYF
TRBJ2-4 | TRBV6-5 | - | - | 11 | TGTGCCAGCATTCGGGGAAACATTCAGTACTTC | CASIRGNIQYF
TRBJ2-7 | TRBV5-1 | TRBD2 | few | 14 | TGCGCCAGCAGCTTGCGGACTAGCGGCCTCGAGCAGTACTTC | CASSLRTSGLEQYF
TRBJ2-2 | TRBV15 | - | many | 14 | TGTGCCACCAGGACGCGGAGGGACACCGGGGAGCTGTTTTTT | CATRTRRDTGELFF
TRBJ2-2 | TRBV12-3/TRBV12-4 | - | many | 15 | TGTGCCAGCAGTCCCCAGATAGCTAACACCGGGGAGCTGTTTTTT | CASSPQIANTGELFF
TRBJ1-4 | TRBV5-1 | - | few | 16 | TGCGCCAGCAGCTTGGGACGCCGTCCACAGAATGAAAAACTGTTTTTT | CASSLGRRPQNEKLFF
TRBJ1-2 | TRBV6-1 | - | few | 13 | TGTGCCAGCAGTGATTTGGGGATATATGGCTACACCTTC | CASSDLGIYGYTF
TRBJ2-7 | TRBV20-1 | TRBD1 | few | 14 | TGCAGTGCTAGAGGACAGGGTGGAAGGTACGAGCAGTACTTC | CSARGQGGRYEQYF
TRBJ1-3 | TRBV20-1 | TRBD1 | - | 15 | TGCAGTGCCAATCCGGGACAGGGGTCTGGAAACACCATATATTTT | CSANPGQGSGNTIYF
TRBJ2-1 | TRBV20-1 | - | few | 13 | TGCAGTGCCCGGGAAGTAGCCTACAATGAGCAGTTCTTC | CSAREVAYNEQFF
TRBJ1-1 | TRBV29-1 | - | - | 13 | TGCAGCGTACTCAGTCAATCGAACACTGAAGCTTTCTTT | CSVLSQSNTEAFF
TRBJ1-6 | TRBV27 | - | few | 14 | TGTGCCAGCAGAAGCCGGGGGCCGAATTCACCCCTCCACTTT | CASRSRGPNSPLHF
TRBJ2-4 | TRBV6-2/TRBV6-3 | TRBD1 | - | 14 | TGTGCCAGCGGTCGAACAGGGGGCGGAAACATTCAGTACTTC | CASGRTGGGNIQYF
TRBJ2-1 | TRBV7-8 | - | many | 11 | TGTGCCAGCAGTAAGGGGGTAGAGCAGTTCTTC | CASSKGVEQFF
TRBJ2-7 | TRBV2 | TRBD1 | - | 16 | TGTGCCAGCAGTGTCTCAGGACAGGGGATTTCCTACGAGCAGTACTTC | CASSVSGQGISYEQYF
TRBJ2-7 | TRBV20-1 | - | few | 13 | TGCAGTGCTAGGTCAGCCATAGGGTACGAGCAGTACTTC | CSARSAIGYEQYF
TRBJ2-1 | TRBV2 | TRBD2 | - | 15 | TGTGCCAGCAGTGCTTCTAGCGGGGGGGCCTCTGAGCAGTTCTTC | CASSASSGGASEQFF
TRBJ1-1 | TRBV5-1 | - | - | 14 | TGCGCCAGCAGCTTGGCCTCCAGGGGCACTGAAGCTTTCTTT | CASSLASRGTEAFF
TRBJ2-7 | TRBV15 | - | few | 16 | TGTGCCACCAGCAGAGGGGTGAGGGGGCGCGGGAACGAGCAGTACTTC | CATSRGVRGRGNEQYF
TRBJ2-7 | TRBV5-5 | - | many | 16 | TGTGCCAGCAGCTTGGATTTGGGGCGCGCTGCCTACGAGCAGTACTTC | CASSLDLGRAAYEQYF